The 27 T cell receptor beta chains listed next were all sequenced from one sample in a study of blood T cell repertoires in COVID-19. Using immunoSEQ multiplex PCR, the repertoire was profiled, and TCRdb retains in-frame clones only, with some absent. The table lists under 450,000 clones, about 89% of them singletons, with over 0.7% in the top ten. Sequencing was performed on PBMCs or T cells enriched from blood (not recorded which). The receptor source for this set is a woman aged 40 to 50 who had been exposed to COVID-19.

This chain connects TRBV5-5 to TRBJ1-1; tentatively, D is TRBD1 (5 bases). V was trimmed by 0 bases and J by 4 bases, leaving 10 bases between them. In germline, CDR1 is SGHKS, CDR2 YYEKEE (reference sequence). The CDR3 has 14 residues. CDR3 region: CASSLAGLSTEAFF. The CDR3 DNA reads TGTGCCAGCAGCTTGGCAGGGCTGAGCACTGAAGCTTTCTTT.

The gene calls are TRBV9 and TRBJ2-5, with TRBD2 identical over 8 bases. CDR1 is SGDLS and CDR2 is YYNGEE in the germline V gene. CDR3 length: 16 residues. Trimming cost V 0 bases and J 4 bases; bases outside gene matches: 8. The CDR3 region has the DNA TGTGCCAGCAGCGTAGCACCGGGGGGGGCAGGAGAGACCCAGTACTTC. Amino acids: CASSVAPGGAGETQYF.

This chain connects TRBV27 to TRBJ1-5; D not resolved. V was trimmed by 6 bases and J by 3 bases, leaving 6 bases between them. The CDR3 loop spans 12 amino acids. Germline V gene data show CDR1 as MNHEY and CDR2 as SMNVEV (reference sequence). CDR3 bases: TGTGCCAGCAGCGTCCTCAATCAGCCCCAGCATTTT. This gives the protein CASSVLNQPQHF.

The rearrangement uses TRBV19 and TRBJ2-6, with D maybe TRBD2 (7 bases). This CDR3 has 19 amino acids. Trimming left V 7 bases short and J 2 bases short, with 24 bases between. Germline V gene lookup returns CDR1 LNHDA and CDR2 SQIVND (reference sequence). CDR3 in DNA: TGTGCCAGTACCCCGGGGGGCAGGGCAAAGGGAACTGGGGCCAACGTCCTGACTTTC. Its translation is CASTPGGRAKGTGANVLTF.

J is TRBJ2-1 and V is TRBV19, with TRBD1 identical over 7 bases. Trimming cost V 3 bases and J 3 bases; bases outside gene matches: 17. Looked up from germline, CDR1 is LNHDA and CDR2 is SQIVND (reference sequence). The CDR3 consists of 19 residues. The CDR3 protein is CASSIRQGVAVGSYNEQFF. The CDR3 DNA sequence: TGTGCCAGTAGTATCCGACAGGGAGTGGCCGTTGGAAGCTACAATGAGCAGTTCTTC.

The chain links TRBV4-3 to TRBJ1-2; possibly TRBD1 for D (5 bases). Germline V CDR1 and CDR2: LGHNA, YSLEER. Trimming removed 0 bases from V and 7 bases from J, with 12 bases in between. This CDR3 has 14 amino acids. As DNA, the CDR3 is TGCGCCAGCAGCCAAGAAGTTCAGGGCCGTGGCTACACCTTC. Translating it yields CASSQEVQGRGYTF.

This clone was detected only a few times. The chain links TRBV19 to TRBJ1-6; weak D call: TRBD1 (6 bases). The CDR3 extends over 14 amino acids. V was trimmed by 4 bases and J by 6 bases, leaving 10 bases between them. CDR1 is LNHDA and CDR2 is SQIVND in the germline V gene (reference sequence). CDR3 DNA sequence: TGTGCCAGTAGTAGCGACAGGCCTAATTCACCCCTCCACTTT. It codes for CASSSDRPNSPLHF.

The chain recombines TRBV5-4 with TRBJ1-1; D possibly corresponds to TRBD1 (6 bases). The CDR3 extends over 16 amino acids. Between the trimmed V and J ends, which lost 4 bases and 0 bases, there was a span of 16 bases. Germline CDR1 and CDR2: SGHNT and YYREEE (reference sequence). CDR3 sequence (DNA): TGTGCCAGCAGCCCTGACAGGAGTCGGGTGAACACTGAAGCTTTCTTT. Amino acids: CASSPDRSRVNTEAFF.

J is TRBJ1-1 and V is TRBV5-8, with 7 bases aligning to TRBD1. CDR1 is SGHTS, CDR2 YDEGEE, per germline. The CDR3 has 14 residues. Trimming at V came to 4 bases and at J to 0 bases, leaving 3 bases not matched to a gene. CDR3 region: CASSQGQMNTEAFF. As DNA, the CDR3 is TGTGCCAGCAGCCAGGGACAGATGAACACTGAAGCTTTCTTT.

The rearrangement joins TRBV14 to TRBJ2-1; 10 bases agree with TRBD1. Germline V gene sequence: CDR1 SGHDN, CDR2 FVKESK. This CDR3 spans 20 amino acids. V lost 4 bases and J lost 0; bases outside the gene matches: 15. The CDR3: CASSPSRTGGFTRSYNEQFF. The CDR3, as DNA: TGTGCCAGCAGCCCTTCGAGGACAGGGGGGTTTACCCGCTCCTACAATGAGCAGTTCTTC.

J is TRBJ1-4 and V is TRBV7-9; 8 nucleotides agree with TRBD1. V was clipped by 3 bases and J by 8 bases; unmatched bases: 8. Germline V gene sequence: CDR1 SEHNR, CDR2 FQNEAQ (reference sequence). There are 15 residues in the CDR3. The CDR3, as DNA: TGTGCCAGCAGCTTCTTAGGACAGGGCGGCGAAAAACTGTTTTTT. It encodes CASSFLGQGGEKLFF.

This chain uses TRBV19 with TRBJ1-2; possible D gene TRBD1, 5 bases. V dropped 1 base and J dropped 7 bases, with 13 bases sitting between them. The CDR3 sequence is 14 residues long. Per the germline V gene, CDR1 is LNHDA and CDR2 is SQIVND (reference sequence). CDR3 region: CASSIGGPQGGYTF. CDR3 sequence (DNA): TGTGCCAGTAGTATAGGAGGACCCCAGGGTGGCTACACCTTC.

The chain carries TRBV2 and TRBJ1-1; D might be TRBD1 (6 bases). Germline V gene lookup returns CDR1 SNHLY and CDR2 FYNNEI. V was trimmed by 6 bases and J by 5 bases, leaving 16 bases between them. The CDR3 sequence is 14 residues long. The CDR3 protein is CASRDQGFGTEAFF. DNA of the CDR3: TGTGCCAGCAGGGATCAGGGGTTTGGGACTGAAGCTTTCTTT. Filled out from reference TRBV2 and TRBJ1-1, the complete variable domain reads EPEVTQTPSHQVTQMGQEVILRCVPISNHLYFYWYRQILGQKVEFLVSFYNNEISEKSEIFDDQFSVERPDGSNFTLKIRSTKLEDSAMYFCASRDQGFGTEAFFGQGTRLTVV.

The CDR3: CASSPAQGVAEAFF. DNA for the CDR3: TGTGCCAGCTCACCCGCACAGGGGGTCGCTGAAGCTTTCTTT. The gene calls are TRBV18 and TRBJ1-1; TRBD1 agrees at 8 bases. V gave up 3 bases and J gave up 6 bases; unmatched junction bases: 6. The CDR3 totals 14 residues. CDR1 KGHSH and CDR2 LQKENI come from the germline V gene.

The V gene is TRBV6-1, the J gene TRBJ1-4, with D possibly being TRBD1 (5 bases). The CDR3 runs 14 residues. V was trimmed by 0 bases and J by 9 bases, leaving 11 bases between them. Germline V CDR1 and CDR2: MNHNS, SASEGT. CDR3 loop: CASSEARRQKKLFF. In DNA form, the CDR3 reads TGTGCCAGCAGTGAAGCTCGTCGACAGAAAAAACTGTTTTTT.

The chain carries TRBV27 and TRBJ1-5; D uncertain. The V gene lost 4 bases and the J gene lost 6 bases, with 13 bases spanning the gap. CDR1 and CDR2 (germline): MNHEY, SMNVEV (reference sequence). The CDR3 is 14 residues long. The CDR3 loop is CASSSRQAGQPQHF. The CDR3 region has the DNA TGTGCCAGCAGTTCCCGGCAGGCCGGTCAGCCCCAGCATTTT.

This clone has a single count. The genes are TRBV6-5 and TRBJ1-4, with TRBD1 as a possible D gene (5 bases). Trimming cost V 2 bases and J 3 bases, with 10 bases left between them. Per germline, CDR1 MNHEY and CDR2 SVGAGI. This CDR3 spans 15 amino acids. CDR3 DNA: TGTGCCAGCAGTTACACTACAGGCCCTAATGAAAAACTGTTTTTT. Translation: CASSYTTGPNEKLFF.

The genes are TRBV18 and TRBJ1-2; 7 positions agree with TRBD1. CDR1 KGHSH and CDR2 LQKENI come from the germline V gene. Trimming took 4 bases from V and 4 from J; bases not matched to a gene: 9. The CDR3 is 15 residues long. CDR3 DNA sequence: TGTGCCAGCTCACGACAGGGAAACAGCGCCTATGGCTACACCTTC. As protein: CASSRQGNSAYGYTF. The whole variable domain, remainder taken from reference TRBV18 and TRBJ1-2, is NAGVMQNPRHLVRRRGQEARLRCSPMKGHSHVYWYRQLPEEGLKFMVYLQKENIIDESGMPKERFSAEFPKEGPSILRIQQVVRGDSAAYFCASSRQGNSAYGYTFGSGTRLTVV.

The chain couples TRBV7-9 to TRBJ2-5, with 9 bases identical to TRBD1. The V and J ends lost 3 bases and 2 bases, in that order; junction bases with no gene match: 7. CDR3 length equals 16 residues. Germline CDR1 reads SEHNR; CDR2 reads FQNEAQ (reference sequence). In DNA form, the CDR3 reads TGTGCCAGCAGCTTCTCCGGGACAGGGCTTCAAGAGACCCAGTACTTC. Translation gives CASSFSGTGLQETQYF.

The rearrangement joins TRBV6-6 to TRBJ1-5, with D perhaps matching TRBD1 (6 bases). This CDR3 region has 14 residues. V was trimmed by 7 bases and J by 7 bases, leaving 17 bases between them. Germline V gene data show CDR1 as MNHNY and CDR2 as SVGAGI (reference sequence). The CDR3 bases are TGTGCCAGCATCCCGGGAGGGGGAGGGCAGCCCCAGCATTTT. Translating it yields CASIPGGGGQPQHF.

The chain carries TRBV28 and TRBJ1-2; D unresolved. V was clipped by 3 bases and J by 5 bases, with 10 bases between them. This CDR3 spans 13 amino acids. The germline V gene has CDR1 MDHEN and CDR2 SYDVKM. The CDR3 protein is CASSLGRIYGYTF. CDR3 nucleotides: TGTGCCAGCAGTTTGGGCAGAATTTATGGCTACACCTTC.

Ten or more counts support this clone. The chain combines TRBV6-5 with TRBJ1-2; D remains unclear. Germline CDR1 MNHEY, CDR2 SVGAGI. The germline V and J ends were trimmed by 0 bases and 7 bases, with 9 bases remaining between them. CDR3 length: 13 amino acids. The CDR3 reads CASSYSMGAGYTF. The DNA of the CDR3 is TGTGCCAGCAGTTACTCCATGGGAGCTGGCTACACCTTC.

This chain uses TRBV30 with TRBJ2-2; no firm D call. Germline CDR1 GTSNPN, CDR2 SVGIG (reference sequence). The CDR3 sequence is 15 residues long. V was shortened by 2 bases and J by 3 bases, with 13 bases between the two germline ends. The CDR3 DNA is TGTGCCTGGAGTAGGTGGCCCCGGGACACCGGGGAGCTGTTTTTT. Translating it yields CAWSRWPRDTGELFF.

J is TRBJ2-2 and V is TRBV7-3, with TRBD2 identical over 9 bases. Germline V gives CDR1 SGHTA, CDR2 FQGTGA. This CDR3 spans 15 amino acids. The ends lost 1 base at V and 4 bases at J; junction bases unmatched: 1. The CDR3 spells CASSLRREGTGELFF. The DNA for the CDR3 is TGTGCCAGCAGCTTAAGGCGGGAGGGCACCGGGGAGCTGTTTTTT. The whole variable domain, filled in from reference TRBV7-3 and TRBJ2-2, reads GAGVSQTPSNKVTEKGKYVELRCDPISGHTALYWYRQSLGQGPEFLIYFQGTGAADDSGLPNDRFFAVRPEGSVSTLKIQRTERGDSAVYLCASSLRREGTGELFFGEGSRLTVL.

This clone was seen only once. Distinct nucleotide sequences in the sample also encode this CDR3. This rearrangement joins TRBV2 to TRBJ1-2, with TRBD1 identical over 9 bases. The germline gives CDR1 SNHLY, CDR2 FYNNEI. The CDR3 runs to 12 residues. J gave up 8 bases and V 6 bases, and 4 bases lay outside the gene matches. This chain's CDR3 is CASRTGGSGYTF. The CDR3 DNA reads TGTGCCAGCAGGACAGGGGGGAGCGGCTACACCTTC.

The J gene is TRBJ1-1, the V gene TRBV10-1; D gene unclear. The ends were cut back, 3 bases at V and 1 base at J, with 9 bases in the middle. The CDR3 has 14 amino acids. The germline V gene encodes CDR1 WNHNN and CDR2 SYGVQD (reference sequence). The CDR3 nucleotides read TGCGCCAGCAGTGACGAGTATCAGAACACTGAAGCTTTCTTT. Residues: CASSDEYQNTEAFF.

The J gene is TRBJ1-2, the V gene TRBV13, with 10 bases identical to TRBD1. The CDR3 contains 15 residues. With V trimmed by 5 bases and J by 2 bases, 5 bases remained unmatched. CDR1 and CDR2 from the germline V gene are PRHDT and FYEKMQ (reference sequence). CDR3 sequence reads: CASSTRDRGNYGYTF. DNA of the CDR3: TGTGCCAGCAGCACAAGGGACAGGGGAAACTATGGCTACACCTTC.